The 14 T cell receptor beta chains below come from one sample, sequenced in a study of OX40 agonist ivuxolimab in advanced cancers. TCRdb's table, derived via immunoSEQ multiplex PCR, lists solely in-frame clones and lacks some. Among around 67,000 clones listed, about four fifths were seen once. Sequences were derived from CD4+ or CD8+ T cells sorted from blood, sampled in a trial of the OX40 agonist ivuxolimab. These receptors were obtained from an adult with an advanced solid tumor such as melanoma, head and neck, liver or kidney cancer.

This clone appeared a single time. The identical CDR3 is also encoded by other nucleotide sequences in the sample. The CDR3 sequence is CASSSQGGGWGNQPQHF. CDR3 sequence (DNA): TGTGCCAGCAGCTCTCAGGGTGGGGGCTGGGGAAATCAGCCCCAGCATTTT. The chain uses TRBV7-2 and TRBJ1-5; perhaps TRBD1 as D (6 bases). V lost 4 bases to trimming and J lost 4 bases, with 20 bases between them. CDR1 is SGHTA and CDR2 is FQGNSA in the germline V gene. The CDR3 has 17 residues.

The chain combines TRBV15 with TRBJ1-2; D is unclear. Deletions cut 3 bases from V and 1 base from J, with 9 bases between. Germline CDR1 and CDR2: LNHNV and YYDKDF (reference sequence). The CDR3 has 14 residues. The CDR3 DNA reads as TGTGCCACCAGCAGGGCTGGTATTAACTATGGCTACACCTTC. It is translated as CATSRAGINYGYTF.

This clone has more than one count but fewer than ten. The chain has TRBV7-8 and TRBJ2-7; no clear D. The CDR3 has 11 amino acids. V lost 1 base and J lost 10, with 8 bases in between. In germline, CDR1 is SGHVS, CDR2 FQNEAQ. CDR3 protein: CASSLEGRQYF. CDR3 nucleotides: TGTGCCAGCAGCTTAGAAGGCCGACAGTACTTC.

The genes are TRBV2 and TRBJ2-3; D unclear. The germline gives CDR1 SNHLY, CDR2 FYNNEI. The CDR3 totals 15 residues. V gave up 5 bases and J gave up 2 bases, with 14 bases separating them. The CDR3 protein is CASSTTPTITDTQYF. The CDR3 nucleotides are TGTGCCAGCAGTACGACCCCGACGATCACAGATACGCAGTATTTT.

The CDR3 reads CSVGGTGANVLTF. CDR3 sequence (DNA): TGCAGCGTTGGGGGGACTGGGGCCAACGTCCTGACTTTC. The chain joins TRBV29-1 to TRBJ2-6, with D tentatively TRBD1 or TRBD2 (5 bases each). The V end lost 4 bases, the J end lost 2 bases, and 6 bases lay between the germline ends. This CDR3 has 13 amino acids. Germline CDR1 SQVTM, CDR2 ANQGSEA.

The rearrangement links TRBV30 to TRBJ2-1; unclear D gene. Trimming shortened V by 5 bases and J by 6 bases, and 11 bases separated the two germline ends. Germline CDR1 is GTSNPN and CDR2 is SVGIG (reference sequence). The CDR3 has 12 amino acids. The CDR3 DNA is TGTGCCTGGTCTTCTTTCGGCAATGAGCAGTTCTTC. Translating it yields CAWSSFGNEQFF.

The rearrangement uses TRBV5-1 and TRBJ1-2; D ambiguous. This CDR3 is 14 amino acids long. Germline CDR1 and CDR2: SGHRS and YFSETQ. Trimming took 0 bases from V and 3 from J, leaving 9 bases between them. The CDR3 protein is CASSLVSGYYGYTF. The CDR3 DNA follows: TGCGCCAGCAGCTTGGTGTCGGGGTACTATGGCTACACCTTC.

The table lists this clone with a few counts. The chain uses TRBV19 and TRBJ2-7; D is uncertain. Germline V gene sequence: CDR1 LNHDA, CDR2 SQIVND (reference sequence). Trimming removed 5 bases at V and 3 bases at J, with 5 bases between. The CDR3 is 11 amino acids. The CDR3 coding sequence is TGTGCCAGTAGTCAAAGCTACGAGCAGTACTTC. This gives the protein CASSQSYEQYF.

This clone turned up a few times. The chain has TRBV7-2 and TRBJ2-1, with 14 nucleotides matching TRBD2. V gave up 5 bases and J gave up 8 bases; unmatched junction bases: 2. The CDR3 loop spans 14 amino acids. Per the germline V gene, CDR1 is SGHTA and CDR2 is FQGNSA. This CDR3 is CASSETSGRDEQFF. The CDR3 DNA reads TGTGCCAGCAGCGAGACTAGCGGGAGGGATGAGCAGTTCTTC. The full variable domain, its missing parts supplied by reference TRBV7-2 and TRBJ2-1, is GAGVSQSPSNKVTEKGKDVELRCDPISGHTALYWYRQSLGQGLEFLIYFQGNSAPDKSGLPSDRFSAERTGGSVSTLTIQRTQQEDSAVYLCASSETSGRDEQFFGPGTRLTVL.

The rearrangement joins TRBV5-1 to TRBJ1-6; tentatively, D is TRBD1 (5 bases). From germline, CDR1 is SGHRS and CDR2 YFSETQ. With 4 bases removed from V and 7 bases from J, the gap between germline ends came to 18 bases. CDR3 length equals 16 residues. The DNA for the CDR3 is TGCGCCAGCAGCCTAGGTACCGGGACGGAGAATTCACCCCTCCACTTT. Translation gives CASSLGTGTENSPLHF.

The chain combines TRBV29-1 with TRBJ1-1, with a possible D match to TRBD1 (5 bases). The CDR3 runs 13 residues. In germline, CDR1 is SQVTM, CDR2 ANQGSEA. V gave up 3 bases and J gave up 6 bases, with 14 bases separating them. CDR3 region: CSVDFGGGSEAFF. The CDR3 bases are TGCAGCGTTGATTTCGGGGGGGGGTCTGAAGCTTTCTTT.

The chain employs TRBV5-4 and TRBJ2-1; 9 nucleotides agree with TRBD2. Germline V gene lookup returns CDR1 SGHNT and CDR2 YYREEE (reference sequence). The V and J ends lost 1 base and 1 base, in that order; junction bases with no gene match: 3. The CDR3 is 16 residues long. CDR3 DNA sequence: TGTGCCAGCAGCTTGAGCCTAGCGGGATCCTACAATGAGCAGTTCTTC. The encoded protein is CASSLSLAGSYNEQFF. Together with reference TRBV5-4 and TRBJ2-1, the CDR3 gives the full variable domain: ETGVTQSPTHLIKTRGQQVTLRCSSQSGHNTVSWYQQALGQGPQFIFQYYREEENGRGNFPPRFSGLQFPNYSSELNVNALELDDSALYLCASSLSLAGSYNEQFFGPGTRLTVL.

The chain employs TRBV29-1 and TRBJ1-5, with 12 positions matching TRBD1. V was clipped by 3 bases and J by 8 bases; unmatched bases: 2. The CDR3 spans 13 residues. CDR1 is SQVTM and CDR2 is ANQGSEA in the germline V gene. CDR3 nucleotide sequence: TGCAGCGTTGAGGGGACAGGGGGCGAGCCCCAGCATTTT. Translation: CSVEGTGGEPQHF.

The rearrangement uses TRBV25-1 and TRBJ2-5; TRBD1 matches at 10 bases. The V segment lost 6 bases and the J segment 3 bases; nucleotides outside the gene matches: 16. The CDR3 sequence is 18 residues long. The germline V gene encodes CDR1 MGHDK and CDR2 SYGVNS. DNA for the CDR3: TGTGCCAGCAGCCCCTCCCCCGGGACAGGGGAAGGTGAAGAGACCCAGTACTTC. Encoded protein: CASSPSPGTGEGEETQYF.